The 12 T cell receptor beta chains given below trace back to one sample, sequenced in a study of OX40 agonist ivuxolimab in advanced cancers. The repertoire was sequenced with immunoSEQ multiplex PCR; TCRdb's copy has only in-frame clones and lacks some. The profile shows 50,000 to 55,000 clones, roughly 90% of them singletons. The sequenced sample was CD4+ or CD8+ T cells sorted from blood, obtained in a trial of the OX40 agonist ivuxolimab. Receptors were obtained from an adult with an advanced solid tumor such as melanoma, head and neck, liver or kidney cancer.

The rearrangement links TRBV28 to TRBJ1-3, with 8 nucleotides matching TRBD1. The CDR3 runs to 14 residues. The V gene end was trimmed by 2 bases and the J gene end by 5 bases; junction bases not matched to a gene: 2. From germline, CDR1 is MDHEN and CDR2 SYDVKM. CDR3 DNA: TGTGCCAGCAGTTTAGCCAGGGGGCGAAACACCATATATTTT. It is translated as CASSLARGRNTIYF.

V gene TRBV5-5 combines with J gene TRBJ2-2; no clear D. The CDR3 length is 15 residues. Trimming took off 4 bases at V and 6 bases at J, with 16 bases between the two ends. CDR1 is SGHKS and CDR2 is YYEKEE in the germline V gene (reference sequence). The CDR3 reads CASSAGPRSPGELFF. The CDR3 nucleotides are TGTGCCAGCAGCGCCGGCCCACGTTCACCCGGGGAGCTGTTTTTT.

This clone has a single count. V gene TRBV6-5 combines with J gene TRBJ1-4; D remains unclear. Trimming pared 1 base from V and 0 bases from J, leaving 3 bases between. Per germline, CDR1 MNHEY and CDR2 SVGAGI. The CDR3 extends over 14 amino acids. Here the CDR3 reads CASSYLATNEKLFF. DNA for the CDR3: TGTGCCAGCAGTTACTTAGCAACTAATGAAAAACTGTTTTTT.

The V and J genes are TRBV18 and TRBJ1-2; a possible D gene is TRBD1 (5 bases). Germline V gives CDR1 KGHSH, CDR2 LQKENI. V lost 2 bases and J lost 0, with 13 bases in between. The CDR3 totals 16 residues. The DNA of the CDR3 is TGTGCCAGCTCACCAACAGCGGGACCAGCTAACTATGGCTACACCTTC. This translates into CASSPTAGPANYGYTF.

This chain's CDR3 is CSVRQGSGYGYTF. CDR3 DNA: TGCAGCGTCCGACAGGGGTCGGGCTATGGCTACACCTTC. V is TRBV29-1 and J is TRBJ1-2; TRBD1 matches 8 bases. The CDR3 runs to 13 residues. After removal of 6 bases from V and 4 bases from J, the junction contained 7 bases not matched to a gene. Germline V gene lookup returns CDR1 SQVTM and CDR2 ANQGSEA.

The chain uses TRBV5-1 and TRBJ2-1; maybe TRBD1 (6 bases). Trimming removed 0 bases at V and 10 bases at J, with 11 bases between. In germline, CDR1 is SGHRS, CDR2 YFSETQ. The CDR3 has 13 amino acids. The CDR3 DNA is TGCGCCAGCAGCTTGGGCGAGGGGGTCGAGCAGTTCTTC. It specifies CASSLGEGVEQFF.

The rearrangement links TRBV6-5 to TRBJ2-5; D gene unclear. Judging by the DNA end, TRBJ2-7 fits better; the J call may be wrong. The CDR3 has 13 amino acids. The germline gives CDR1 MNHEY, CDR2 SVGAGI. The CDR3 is CASSRRNSYEQYF. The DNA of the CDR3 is TGTGCCAGCAGCCGGAGAAACTCCTACGAGCAGTACTTC.

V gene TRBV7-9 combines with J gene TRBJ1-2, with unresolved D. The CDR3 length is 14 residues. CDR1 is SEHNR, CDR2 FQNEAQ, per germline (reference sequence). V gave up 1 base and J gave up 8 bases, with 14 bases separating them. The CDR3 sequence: CASSLDGVYRGYTF. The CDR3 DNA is TGTGCCAGCAGCTTAGATGGCGTCTATAGAGGCTACACCTTC.

The CDR3 spells CASSWTRKSNTGELFF. DNA of the CDR3: TGCGCCAGCAGCTGGACAAGAAAATCAAACACCGGGGAGCTGTTTTTT. V gene TRBV5-1 combines with J gene TRBJ2-2; possibly TRBD1 for D (5 bases). The CDR3 is made up of 16 amino acids. CDR1 and CDR2 (germline): SGHRS, YFSETQ. The V gene lost 3 bases and the J gene lost 2 bases, with 14 bases spanning the gap. The variable domain in full, completed from reference TRBV5-1 and TRBJ2-2, reads KAGVTQTPRYLIKTRGQQVTLSCSPISGHRSVSWYQQTPGQGLQFLFEYFSETQRNKGNFPGRFSGRQFSNSRSEMNVSTLELGDSALYLCASSWTRKSNTGELFFGEGSRLTVL.

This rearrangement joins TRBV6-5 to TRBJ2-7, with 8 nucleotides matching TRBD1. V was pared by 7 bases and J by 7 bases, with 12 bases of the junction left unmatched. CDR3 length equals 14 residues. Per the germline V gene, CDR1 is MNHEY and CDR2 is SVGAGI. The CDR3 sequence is CASTPRQGAREQYF. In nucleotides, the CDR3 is TGTGCCAGCACCCCCCGGCAGGGGGCGCGTGAGCAGTACTTC.

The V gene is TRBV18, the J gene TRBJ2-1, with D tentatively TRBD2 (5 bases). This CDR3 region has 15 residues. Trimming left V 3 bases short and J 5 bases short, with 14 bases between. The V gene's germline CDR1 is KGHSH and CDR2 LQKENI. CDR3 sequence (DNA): TGTGCCAGCTCACCCCCTGGACTCTCTAACAATGAGCAGTTCTTC. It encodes CASSPPGLSNNEQFF.

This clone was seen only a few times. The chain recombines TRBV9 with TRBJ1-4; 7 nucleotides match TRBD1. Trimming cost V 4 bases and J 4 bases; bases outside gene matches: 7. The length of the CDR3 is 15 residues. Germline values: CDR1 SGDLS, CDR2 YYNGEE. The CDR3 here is CASSLRDSHNEKLFF. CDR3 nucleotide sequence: TGTGCCAGCAGCCTTAGGGACAGCCATAATGAAAAACTGTTTTTT.